This entry concerns a single T cell receptor beta chain. This sample was taken from a study of T-cell reconstitution after alpha-beta-depleted transplantation in children. The V gene lost 5 bases and the J gene lost 4 bases, with 20 bases spanning the gap. Germline CDR1 reads LNHDA; CDR2 reads SQIVND (reference sequence). CDR3 length equals 16 residues. During its preparation, the TCRbeta library received unique molecular identifiers. MiXCR was run by TCRdb on the PCR reads, yielding one entry per CDR3 protein. The table records 450,000 to 600,000 distinct CDR3 sequences, approximately 32% of them present only once.

Sequencing used PBMCs from the stem cell graft donor, obtained from the stem cell graft. The sequence derives from a human donor who donated a stem cell graft to a child with aplastic anemia. The chain carries TRBV19 and TRBJ2-5; tentative D call: TRBD2 (5 bases). For the CDR3, the DNA is TGTGCCAGTAGTCCACACCGGACCATAGGAGGAGAGACCCAGTACTTC. It specifies CASSPHRTIGGETQYF.